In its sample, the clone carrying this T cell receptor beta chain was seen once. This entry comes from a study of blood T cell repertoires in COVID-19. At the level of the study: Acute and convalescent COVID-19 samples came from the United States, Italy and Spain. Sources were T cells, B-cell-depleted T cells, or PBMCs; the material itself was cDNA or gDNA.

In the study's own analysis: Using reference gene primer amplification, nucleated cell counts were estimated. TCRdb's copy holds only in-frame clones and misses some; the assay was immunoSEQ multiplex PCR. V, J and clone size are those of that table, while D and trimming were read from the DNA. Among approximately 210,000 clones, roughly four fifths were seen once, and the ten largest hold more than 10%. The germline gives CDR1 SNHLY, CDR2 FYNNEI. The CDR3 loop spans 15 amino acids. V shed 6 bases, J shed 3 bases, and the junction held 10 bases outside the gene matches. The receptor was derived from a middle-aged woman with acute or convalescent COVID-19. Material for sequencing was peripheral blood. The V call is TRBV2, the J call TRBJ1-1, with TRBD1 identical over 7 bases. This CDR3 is CASSHPADRDTEAFF. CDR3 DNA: TGTGCCAGCAGCCACCCCGCCGACAGGGACACTGAAGCTTTCTTT.